This TCR beta chain was sequenced during a study of technical replicates of blood from several donors (dated 2017 in TCRdb). Receptor amplification or capture employed the immunoSEQ multiplex PCR assay. This immuneACCESS table, as held by TCRdb, lists in-frame sequences with V and J called but not all clones. Of the missing ones, under half trace to an unresolved V gene in checked studies; the others have no known cause. Counted in this sample were some 76,000 clones; 98% of them appeared once. In total, the top ten clones hold 0.22% of the sample. The germline V gene supplies CDR1 SGHDT and CDR2 YYEEEE. The junction carries 7 bases between V and J, which are trimmed by 5 bases and 4 bases respectively. From its cysteine to its phenylalanine, the CDR3 spans 13 amino acids. Only the CDR3 DNA is retained, 39 bases long and in frame from the first base. About this clone: Its antigen is still unknown. No base quality information exists; no much larger clone differs at one position.

The sample comprised T cells isolated from PBMCs. The sequence links TRBV5-6 to TRBJ2-6; the D gene identity is not certain. The sequence was collected from a human donor in good health. CDR3 sequence: CASSNPGANVLTF. The DNA sequence is as follows: TGTGCCAGCAGTAATCCCGGGGCCAACGTCCTGACTTTC.